Listed below are T cell receptor beta chains from one sample, sequenced in a study of T cells after yellow fever vaccination. A single record per CDR3 protein comes from TCRdb applying MiXCR to the 5' RACE reads. The table shows more than 55,000 distinct CDR3 sequences, with 7.4% occurring only once. The sequences come from CD8+ T cells sorted from PBMCs, collected 15 days after the yellow fever booster vaccination. The receptors were sampled from a man in his thirties or forties who received the YFV17D yellow fever vaccine. Both conserved end residues are part of each CDR3. D genes are given only for firm matches. Clone size is given as how often the clone was seen (once, few, many) or a class if it is expanded.

v_gene	d_gene	j_gene	abundance	CDR3aa	CDR3nt
TRBV7-6	TRBD2	TRBJ2-1	many	CASSSLAGPYNEQFF	TGTGCCAGCAGCTCGTTAGCGGGACCCTACAATGAGCAGTTCTTC
TRBV15	-	TRBJ2-1	many	CATSRDSPAISSNEQFF	TGTGCCACCAGCAGAGATTCCCCGGCTATCTCTTCCAATGAGCAGTTCTTC
TRBV20-1	TRBD2	TRBJ2-1	many	CSAPGLAGDYNEQFF	TGCAGTGCCCCGGGACTAGCGGGGGACTACAATGAGCAGTTCTTC
TRBV7-2	-	TRBJ2-3	few	CASSSWPGADTQYF	TGTGCCAGCAGCTCATGGCCCGGGGCAGATACGCAGTATTTT
TRBV5-1	-	TRBJ1-1	many	CASSPQDLLRENTEAFF	TGCGCCAGCAGCCCGCAGGACCTACTTAGAGAGAACACTGAAGCTTTCTTT
TRBV27	TRBD2	TRBJ2-7	many	CASSLTVAGRGVGQYF	TGTGCCAGCAGTTTAACGGTAGCGGGACGCGGGGTGGGGCAGTACTTC
TRBV20-1	-	TRBJ2-1	many	CSASSPTSQVNEQFF	TGCAGTGCTAGCAGCCCTACTAGTCAGGTCAATGAGCAGTTCTTC
TRBV3-1	TRBD2	TRBJ2-7	many	CASSQDPSGSLYEQYF	TGTGCCAGCAGCCAAGATCCGAGCGGGAGCCTCTACGAGCAGTACTTC
TRBV6-6	-	TRBJ1-1	many	CATVAGGTEAFF	TGTGCCACCGTCGCCGGCGGCACTGAAGCTTTCTTT
TRBV6-4	TRBD2	TRBJ2-1	many	CASKNGTSGSYEQFF	TGTGCCAGCAAGAACGGGACTAGCGGGAGCTATGAGCAGTTCTTC
TRBV4-1	-	TRBJ2-5	many	CASSQVNSGQETQYF	TGCGCCAGCAGCCAAGTCAACAGCGGCCAAGAGACCCAGTACTTC
TRBV15	TRBD1	TRBJ2-1	many	CATSSGDRDHNEQFF	TGTGCCACCAGCAGTGGGGACAGGGATCACAATGAGCAGTTCTTC
TRBV6-5	TRBD2	TRBJ2-5	many	CASSYLSGSQGRETQYF	TGTGCCAGCAGTTACCTTAGCGGGAGCCAGGGGAGAGAGACCCAGTACTTC
TRBV27	TRBD2	TRBJ2-5	many	CASSLIAGGETQYF	TGTGCCAGCAGTTTAATAGCGGGAGGGGAGACCCAGTACTTC
TRBV7-9	TRBD1	TRBJ2-7	many	CASSSLGQGYEQYF	TGTGCCAGCAGCTCCCTAGGACAGGGCTACGAGCAGTACTTC
TRBV6-2/TRBV6-3	TRBD2	TRBJ2-3	many	CASSYGAGDEYF	TGTGCCAGCAGTTACGGCGCGGGAGATGAGTATTTT
TRBV6-2/TRBV6-3	-	TRBJ1-2	many	CASSWLHGGNEDGYTF	TGTGCCAGCAGTTGGCTTCACGGGGGGAATGAGGATGGCTACACCTTC
TRBV20-1	-	TRBJ2-3	many	CSARTGTDTQYF	TGCAGTGCTAGAACCGGGACGGATACGCAGTATTTT
TRBV4-3	-	TRBJ2-2	many	CASSPSFGPGELFF	TGCGCCAGCAGCCCAAGTTTCGGGCCCGGGGAGCTGTTTTTT
TRBV4-2	-	TRBJ1-1	many	CASSQEGDMNTEAFF	TGTGCCAGCAGCCAAGAGGGGGACATGAACACTGAAGCTTTCTTT
TRBV11-2	TRBD2	TRBJ2-3	few	CASSATSGSLDTQYF	TGTGCCAGCAGCGCAACTAGCGGGAGCCTCGATACGCAGTATTTT
TRBV29-1	-	TRBJ2-4	many	CSVESNEDIQYF	TGCAGCGTTGAGTCTAACGAGGACATTCAGTACTTC
TRBV9	TRBD1	TRBJ1-2	few	CASSVSLTGTGFYGYTF	TGTGCCAGCAGCGTCTCCCTAACCGGGACAGGGTTCTATGGCTACACCTTC
TRBV5-5	-	TRBJ2-7	many	CASSLAGGSFEQYF	TGTGCCAGCAGCTTGGCGGGCGGATCTTTCGAGCAGTACTTC
TRBV4-3	-	TRBJ2-2	many	CASSQAPGSNTGELFF	TGCGCCAGCAGCCAAGCGCCCGGGAGCAACACCGGGGAGCTGTTTTTT
TRBV5-6	-	TRBJ2-2	many	CASSEQGNTGELFF	TGTGCCAGCAGCGAACAGGGGAACACCGGGGAGCTGTTTTTT